Detailed here is one T cell receptor beta chain. Clones were sequenced by immunoSEQ multiplex PCR, and TCRdb holds only the in-frame ones, with some missing. The table has tens of thousands of clones, 92% seen once. The sample comes from a study of technical replicates of blood from several donors. This receptor was obtained from a human donor in good health. Sequenced sample: T cells isolated from PBMCs.

CDR3 DNA: TGTGCCAGCAGTTTTCGGCCAGGGGGGCAGTCCAATACTGAAGCTTTCTTT. It encodes CASSFRPGGQSNTEAFF. The rearrangement uses TRBV27 and TRBJ1-1; 7 bases match TRBD1. Germline V gives CDR1 MNHEY, CDR2 SMNVEV (reference sequence). This CDR3 spans 17 amino acids. V lost 3 bases and J lost 5; bases outside the gene matches: 15.